These 18 T cell receptor beta chains came from one sample sequenced in a study of PD-1 blockade in classical Hodgkin lymphoma (dated by TCRdb to the early 2020s). The method behind the library was the immunoSEQ multiplex PCR assay. TCRdb holds this immuneACCESS table with in-frame rearrangements only. Some clones are missing; in checked studies, unresolved V genes explain under half, and the rest has no known cause. The sample table shows about 100,000 clones, and approximately 80% are seen once. The ten largest clones represent 12% of the sample. The time point label here, explained by the study, means: cycle 1 day 1 (C1D1), immediately before nivolumab initiation. All trial patients had relapsed after autologous stem cell transplantation, with cohorts A, B and C differing in prior brentuximab vedotin exposure. The sequences come from peripheral blood mononuclear cells (PBMCs), collected at baseline. All receptors derive from a human donor with classical Hodgkin lymphoma.

The chain has TRBV25-1 and TRBJ1-2; TRBD1 matches 8 bases. V was pared by 5 bases and J by 5 bases, with 4 bases of the junction left unmatched. This CDR3 spans 13 amino acids. Germline V gene data show CDR1 as MGHDK and CDR2 as SYGVNS. CDR3 sequence reads: CASSLTGGYGYTF. CDR3 in DNA: TGTGCCAGCAGTCTAACAGGGGGGTATGGCTACACCTTC.

This chain links TRBV5-6 with TRBJ2-7; possibly TRBD2 for D (6 bases). The germline V gene has CDR1 SGHDT and CDR2 YYEEEE. This CDR3 contains 16 residues. V lost 0 bases and J lost 0, with 13 bases in between. In DNA form, the CDR3 reads TGTGCCAGCAGCTTGGTGGGGCGGGGCTTCTCCTACGAGCAGTACTTC. This translates into CASSLVGRGFSYEQYF.

The chain links TRBV11-3 to TRBJ2-1; unclear D gene. The CDR3 sequence is 17 residues long. Between the trimmed V and J ends, which lost 1 base and 0 bases, there was a span of 13 bases. Germline CDR1 SGHNT, CDR2 YENEEA. The CDR3 bases are TGTGCCAGCAGCTTAGCGGTAGGGAAGAGCTCCTACAATGAGCAGTTCTTC. It specifies CASSLAVGKSSYNEQFF.

This clone is a singleton in its sample. J is TRBJ2-3 and V is TRBV19; D ambiguous. V lost 2 bases and J lost 5, with 2 bases in between. The CDR3 consists of 11 residues. Per the germline V gene, CDR1 is LNHDA and CDR2 is SQIVND (reference sequence). The CDR3 DNA follows: TGTGCCAGTAGTATACGAGATACGCAGTATTTT. Translating it yields CASSIRDTQYF.

The chain is built from TRBV7-8 and TRBJ1-3, with D tentatively TRBD1 (6 bases). Looked up from germline, CDR1 is SGHVS and CDR2 is FQNEAQ. This CDR3 is 19 amino acids long. V dropped 2 bases and J dropped 4 bases, with 24 bases sitting between them. DNA for the CDR3: TGTGCCAGCAGCTTAACGTTGGACAGTTCTTCAGCAGGAGGAAACACCATATATTTT. Encoded protein: CASSLTLDSSSAGGNTIYF.

Comments on this clone: This clone may be a read error of a much larger clone one base away. V usage is TRBV9 and J usage is TRBJ1-1, with a tentative D call TRBD1 (5 bases). This CDR3 has 14 amino acids. From germline, CDR1 is SGDLS and CDR2 YYNGEE. The CDR3 loop reads CANSTRVGDTEAFF. In DNA, the CDR3 is TGTGCCAACAGCACCAGGGTTGGGGACACTGAAGCTTTCTTT.

This chain uses TRBV30 with TRBJ2-2, with D uncertain. The CDR3 is 14 residues long. Germline assignment: CDR1 GTSNPN and CDR2 SVGIG (reference sequence). V was trimmed by 2 bases and J by 4 bases, leaving 11 bases between them. For the CDR3, the DNA is TGTGCCTGGAGTAGGGCCGGCGGCACCGGGGAGCTGTTTTTT. Protein sequence: CAWSRAGGTGELFF.

The chain is built from TRBV10-3 and TRBJ2-5; maybe TRBD2 (6 bases). Trimming left V 10 bases short and J 5 bases short, with 17 bases between. CDR1 is ENHRY and CDR2 is SYGVKD in the germline V gene. This CDR3 contains 13 residues. The CDR3 region has the DNA TGTGCCACCCTGGGTGGAGGGGATGAGACCCAGTACTTC. This translates into CATLGGGDETQYF.

The chain combines TRBV5-6 with TRBJ2-7; no clear D. The V end was cut by 2 bases, the J end by 5 bases, with 8 bases between. The CDR3 covers 12 residues. Per the germline V gene, CDR1 is SGHDT and CDR2 is YYEEEE. Here the CDR3 DNA reads TGTGCCAGCAGCTTTAGTAGGGACGAGCAGTACTTC. It specifies CASSFSRDEQYF.

This clone has a count of ten or more. The V gene is TRBV18, the J gene TRBJ1-5; 8 bases match TRBD1. Germline V gene data show CDR1 as KGHSH and CDR2 as LQKENI. With V trimmed by 5 bases and J by 7 bases, 7 bases remained unmatched. CDR3 size: 14 residues. This chain's CDR3 is CASSADRVRQPQHF. The CDR3 DNA sequence: TGTGCCAGCTCAGCGGACAGGGTCCGGCAGCCCCAGCATTTT.

The chain uses TRBV18 and TRBJ1-2; D gene unclear. The length of the CDR3 is 14 residues. Trimming removed 3 bases at V and 2 bases at J, with 10 bases between. Germline CDR1 and CDR2: KGHSH and LQKENI. CDR3 bases: TGTGCCAGCTCACCTAAGACGGGGAACTATGGCTACACCTTC. Translated: CASSPKTGNYGYTF.

The CDR3 DNA reads as TGCGCCAGCAGCTCGGGGCTCCTCGGTTATCAGGATGGCTACACCTTC. It codes for CASSSGLLGYQDGYTF. The V gene is TRBV5-1, the J gene TRBJ1-2, with D maybe TRBD1 (5 bases). V was trimmed by 3 bases and J by 6 bases, leaving 21 bases between them. The CDR3 loop spans 16 amino acids. Germline CDR1 SGHRS, CDR2 YFSETQ.

The chain has TRBV18 and TRBJ2-7, with D perhaps TRBD1 or TRBD2 (7 bases each). In germline, CDR1 is KGHSH, CDR2 LQKENI. The CDR3 runs 14 residues. Trimming took 3 bases from V and 2 from J, leaving 11 bases between them. The CDR3 sequence: CASSPGGGTYEQYF. Written as DNA, the CDR3 is TGTGCCAGCTCACCGGGAGGGGGCACCTACGAGCAGTACTTC.

The chain recombines TRBV5-1 with TRBJ2-5; 12 nucleotides match TRBD2. This CDR3 is 16 amino acids long. Looked up from germline, CDR1 is SGHRS and CDR2 is YFSETQ. V lost 5 bases and J lost 5; bases outside the gene matches: 10. The CDR3 nucleotides read TGCGCCAGCAGACGCAGACTAGCGGGAGAGGGGGAGACCCAGTACTTC. This sequence encodes CASRRRLAGEGETQYF.

This clone was detected once. The chain links TRBV6-1 to TRBJ1-3; D is undetermined. CDR3 length equals 13 residues. Germline V CDR1 and CDR2: MNHNS, SASEGT. The germline V and J ends were trimmed by 8 bases and 3 bases, with 11 bases remaining between them. In DNA, the CDR3 is TGTGCCAGCCTTCGTGCGGGTGGAAACACCATATATTTT. It is translated as CASLRAGGNTIYF.

The chain has TRBV9 and TRBJ2-1; the D is unclear. The CDR3 totals 12 residues. Germline CDR1 and CDR2: SGDLS and YYNGEE. V was shortened by 4 bases and J by 7 bases, with 9 bases between the two germline ends. The CDR3 nucleotides are TGTGCCAGCAGCCCCAGTTGGAATGAGCAGTTCTTC. This sequence encodes CASSPSWNEQFF.

This chain uses TRBV2 with TRBJ2-1; D might be TRBD2 (6 bases). V was shortened by 1 base and J by 10 bases, with 8 bases between the two germline ends. Germline V gives CDR1 SNHLY, CDR2 FYNNEI. The CDR3 sequence is 12 residues long. The CDR3 sequence is CASSEDSGEQFF. The CDR3 DNA reads TGTGCCAGCAGTGAAGATAGCGGAGAGCAGTTCTTC. Complete variable domain (other parts from reference TRBV2 and TRBJ2-1): EPEVTQTPSHQVTQMGQEVILRCVPISNHLYFYWYRQILGQKVEFLVSFYNNEISEKSEIFDDQFSVERPDGSNFTLKIRSTKLEDSAMYFCASSEDSGEQFFGPGTRLTVL.

This clone was detected a few times. The chain joins TRBV2 to TRBJ2-5, with 12 nucleotides matching TRBD2. This CDR3 has 18 amino acids. In germline, CDR1 is SNHLY, CDR2 FYNNEI. With 6 bases clipped from V and 1 base from J, the junction kept 12 bases outside the gene matches. CDR3 nucleotides: TGTGCCAGCAGGGCGGGACTAGCGGGCCAGAGGGGCCAAGAGACCCAGTACTTC. It is translated as CASRAGLAGQRGQETQYF. The full variable domain, in which reference TRBV2 and TRBJ2-5 provide the parts outside the CDR3, is EPEVTQTPSHQVTQMGQEVILRCVPISNHLYFYWYRQILGQKVEFLVSFYNNEISEKSEIFDDQFSVERPDGSNFTLKIRSTKLEDSAMYFCASRAGLAGQRGQETQYFGPGTRLLVL.